The 27 T cell receptor beta chains presented below share a single source sample, sequenced in a study of Graves' ophthalmopathy and Graves' hyperthyroidism. The TCR beta CDR3 regions underwent amplification from RNA transcripts. Second-round multiplex PCR came after a first-round RT-PCR that employed HTBI primers. TCRdb reprocessed the multiplex PCR reads via MiXCR and lists one record per CDR3 protein. Of some 390,000 distinct CDR3 sequences listed, approximately 20% were seen once; the top ten hold roughly 1.4%. The sequencing sample was made of peripheral blood. The receptors were sampled from a woman younger than 30 with Graves' ophthalmopathy.

This clonotype was found many times. V usage is TRBV20-1 and J usage is TRBJ1-1; D not certain. Germline lookup yields CDR1 DFQATT and CDR2 SNEGSKA (reference sequence). V shed 3 bases and J shed 3 bases, with 8 bases lying between them. This CDR3 region has 12 residues. The CDR3 DNA sequence: TGCAGTGCTAGTCTCTCGGACACTGAAGCTTTCTTT. It yields the protein CSASLSDTEAFF.

This clonotype was seen at least ten times. This chain uses TRBV6-2 or TRBV6-3 with TRBJ2-5, with 11 bases identical to TRBD2. CDR1 is MNHEY, CDR2 SVGEGT, per germline. The CDR3 spans 15 residues. The junction had 6 bases not matched to a gene; V was cut back by 5 bases and J by 4 bases. CDR3 residues: CASSDLAGGGETQYF. For the CDR3, the DNA is TGTGCCAGCAGTGACCTAGCGGGGGGAGGAGAGACCCAGTACTTC.

This clonotype was counted ten times or more. The V gene is TRBV15, the J gene TRBJ2-2; D unresolved. The CDR3 loop spans 17 amino acids. V lost 3 bases, J lost 0 bases, and 14 bases lay in between. Germline CDR1 is LNHNV and CDR2 is YYDKDF (reference sequence). The CDR3, as DNA: TGTGCCACCAGCAGCCCCAAGCTACTGACGAACACCGGGGAGCTGTTTTTT. This sequence encodes CATSSPKLLTNTGELFF.

V usage is TRBV5-1 and J usage is TRBJ2-5, with 11 bases identical to TRBD2. Germline values: CDR1 SGHRS, CDR2 YFSETQ. The CDR3 contains 17 residues. The V gene end was trimmed by 0 bases and the J gene end by 1 base; junction bases not matched to a gene: 5. CDR3 in DNA: TGCGCCAGCAGCTTGGGGTCACTAGCGGGAGTCCAAGAGACCCAGTACTTC. Amino acids: CASSLGSLAGVQETQYF.

This clonotype was detected many times. The chain combines TRBV30 with TRBJ1-1; D unresolved. This CDR3 has 14 amino acids. V was cut by 3 bases and J by 0 bases, with 11 bases left in between. Germline CDR1 GTSNPN, CDR2 SVGIG (reference sequence). CDR3 sequence: CAWRRILMNTEAFF. In nucleotides, the CDR3 is TGTGCCTGGAGGAGGATTCTGATGAACACTGAAGCTTTCTTT.

There are a few counts of this clonotype. The chain is built from TRBV6-2 or TRBV6-3 and TRBJ1-1, with 9 positions matching TRBD1. Germline trimming cut 7 bases from V and 1 base from J; bases unmatched to any gene: 4. The CDR3 is 14 residues long. Germline V CDR1 and CDR2: MNHEY, SVGEGT. In nucleotides, the CDR3 is TGTGCCAGCAAGAAGGGACAGGGGAACACTGAAGCTTTCTTT. Its protein product is CASKKGQGNTEAFF.

This clonotype showed up many times. The rearrangement uses TRBV11-2 and TRBJ1-1, with unresolved D. The CDR3 runs 15 residues. CDR1 and CDR2 from the germline V gene are SGHAT and FQNNGV. V lost 10 bases and J 0 bases, leaving 18 bases between the germline ends. CDR3 region: CATRTGRRMNTEAFF. CDR3 DNA sequence: TGTGCCACTCGAACCGGCCGGAGGATGAACACTGAAGCTTTCTTT.

The table lists this clonotype with many counts. The chain links TRBV27 to TRBJ2-6; D may be TRBD2 (5 bases). The germline CDR1 and CDR2 sequences are MNHEY and SMNVEV (reference sequence). The V and J ends lost 7 bases and 3 bases respectively, with 16 bases between them. The CDR3 loop spans 16 amino acids. The CDR3, as DNA: TGTGCCAGCACGCGATACCCGGGGAATGGGGCCAACGTCCTGACTTTC. Amino acids: CASTRYPGNGANVLTF. The full variable domain, with the rest looked up from reference TRBV27 and TRBJ2-6, is EAQVTQNPRYLITVTGKKLTVTCSQNMNHEYMSWYRQDPGLGLRQIYYSMNVEVTDKGDVPEGYKVSRKEKRNFPLILESPSPNQTSLYFCASTRYPGNGANVLTFGAGSRLTVL.

This clonotype was recorded at least ten times. An end of the junction does not agree with germline; a read error may underlie this. The chain joins TRBV13 to TRBJ1-6; D not certain. Germline assignment: CDR1 PRHDT and CDR2 FYEKMQ (reference sequence). The CDR3 covers 14 residues. The CDR3 protein is CASSLRTGNSPLHF. The CDR3 coding sequence is TGCGCCAGCAGCTTGCGGACTGGTAATTCACCCCTCCACTTT.

This clonotype appeared many times. This chain joins TRBV7-9 and TRBJ1-2, with a tentative D call TRBD1 (6 bases). V dropped 5 bases and J dropped 6 bases, with 13 bases sitting between them. Germline-derived CDR1 and CDR2 are SEHNR and FQNEAQ (reference sequence). The CDR3 is 13 residues long. The CDR3 nucleotides read TGTGCCAGCAGCCTGGTAGAGGGGGATGGCTACACCTTC. Amino acid sequence: CASSLVEGDGYTF. The whole variable domain, remainder taken from reference TRBV7-9 and TRBJ1-2, is DTGVSQNPRHKITKRGQNVTFRCDPISEHNRLYWYRQTLGQGPEFLTYFQNEAQLEKSRLLSDRFSAERPKGSFSTLEIQRTEQGDSAMYLCASSLVEGDGYTFGSGTRLTVV.

This clonotype has at least ten counts. The chain employs TRBV27 and TRBJ1-6; possibly TRBD1 for D (5 bases). The germline gives CDR1 MNHEY, CDR2 SMNVEV (reference sequence). Between the trimmed V and J ends, which lost 6 bases and 8 bases, there was a span of 20 bases. The CDR3 has 16 residues. The CDR3 DNA reads as TGTGCCAGCAGACGAACTTCAGGGTTGTGGGATTCACCCCTCCACTTT. This encodes CASRRTSGLWDSPLHF.

The chain links TRBV28 to TRBJ1-1; a possible D gene is TRBD1 (6 bases). CDR3 size: 15 residues. Trimming removed 3 bases from V and 3 bases from J, with 14 bases in between. The germline CDR1 and CDR2 sequences are MDHEN and SYDVKM. The chain's CDR3 is CASSFEGRGDTEAFF. The CDR3 coding sequence is TGTGCCAGCAGTTTCGAGGGCAGGGGCGACACTGAAGCTTTCTTT.

This clonotype was recorded many times. One junction end does not reproduce the germline sequence, and a read error may be involved. The V gene is TRBV5-1, the J gene TRBJ2-5; 7 positions match TRBD1. This CDR3 has 14 residues. Germline assignment: CDR1 SGHRS and CDR2 YFSETQ. The CDR3 DNA reads TGTGCCAGCAGCTTAGGGACAGTCCAAGAGACCCAGTACTTC. This gives the protein CASSLGTVQETQYF.

V usage is TRBV7-2 and J usage is TRBJ2-5; TRBD1 matches at 9 bases. With 5 bases clipped from V and 4 bases from J, the junction kept 11 bases outside the gene matches. The CDR3 length is 16 residues. Germline V gives CDR1 SGHTA, CDR2 FQGNSA. CDR3 region: CASSRYSLGQGETQYF. The CDR3 DNA reads TGTGCCAGCAGCCGGTATAGCCTGGGACAGGGAGAGACCCAGTACTTC. Based on the CDR3 plus reference TRBV7-2 and TRBJ2-5, the full variable domain is GAGVSQSPSNKVTEKGKDVELRCDPISGHTALYWYRQSLGQGLEFLIYFQGNSAPDKSGLPSDRFSAERTGGSVSTLTIQRTQQEDSAVYLCASSRYSLGQGETQYFGPGTRLLVL.

The chain carries TRBV6-5 and TRBJ1-1; D is unresolved. The CDR3 extends over 15 amino acids. Germline V lookup: CDR1 MNHEY, CDR2 SVGAGI. V lost 4 bases and J lost 4, with 16 bases in between. The CDR3 protein is CASSSVTWGSTEAFF. The CDR3 DNA follows: TGTGCCAGCAGTTCAGTTACGTGGGGATCCACTGAAGCTTTCTTT.

This clonotype was picked up many times. The V gene is TRBV7-2, the J gene TRBJ1-6; D is uncertain. Trimming stripped 6 bases from V and 0 bases from J, with 12 bases between. The CDR3 is 16 amino acids. Germline CDR1 SGHTA, CDR2 FQGNSA. CDR3 residues: CASRVQASSYNSPLHF. Written as DNA, the CDR3 is TGTGCCAGCAGAGTGCAGGCGAGCTCCTATAATTCACCCCTCCACTTT.

This clonotype was found many times. The chain carries TRBV7-2 and TRBJ1-1, with D possibly TRBD1 on 6 matching bases. Germline V gene sequence: CDR1 SGHTA, CDR2 FQGNSA. CDR3 length: 15 amino acids. V was shortened by 3 bases and J by 2 bases, with 13 bases between the two germline ends. CDR3 sequence reads: CASSLGRGKNTEAFF. The CDR3 DNA follows: TGTGCCAGCAGCTTGGGAAGGGGGAAAAACACTGAAGCTTTCTTT.

This sequence joins TRBV29-1 and TRBJ2-5, with 7 bases lining up with TRBD2. V lost 6 bases and J lost 5; bases outside the gene matches: 15. From germline, CDR1 is SQVTM and CDR2 ANQGSEA. The CDR3 contains 15 residues. CDR3 DNA: TGCAGCGTCCAACGGGCGGGGGACCGCGGGGAGACCCAGTACTTC. Translating gives CSVQRAGDRGETQYF.

For this clonotype: A read error may explain this, as a much larger clone is one base away. This CDR3 is missing its conserved last phenylalanine or tryptophan, likely due to a read error. V is TRBV18 and J is TRBJ1-6, with TRBD1 identical over 7 bases. From germline, CDR1 is KGHSH and CDR2 LQKENI. J was trimmed by 7 bases and V by 6 bases; bases with no gene match: 9. The CDR3 runs 15 residues. The CDR3 bases are TGTGCCAGCTCCCAGGGACAGCTCTCGAATTCACCCCTCCACCTT. Amino acid sequence: CASSQGQLSNSPLHL.

This clonotype was counted many times. The chain recombines TRBV6-4 with TRBJ1-1, with 8 bases fitting TRBD1. Germline V gene lookup returns CDR1 MRHNA and CDR2 SNTAGT. V shed 11 bases, J shed 5 bases, and the junction held 16 bases outside the gene matches. The CDR3 sequence is 15 residues long. CDR3 nucleotides: TGTGCCGGCCGGGACTCGTCAGGGGGCTCAACTGAAGCTTTCTTT. Protein product: CAGRDSSGGSTEAFF.

There are many counts of this clonotype. The chain has TRBV7-2 and TRBJ2-7, with a weak D call TRBD2 (5 bases). V lost 5 bases, J lost 3 bases, and 11 bases lay in between. This CDR3 spans 13 amino acids. Looked up from germline, CDR1 is SGHTA and CDR2 is FQGNSA. CDR3 protein: CASSRTPVYEQYF. The CDR3 DNA is TGTGCCAGCAGCAGGACTCCCGTCTACGAGCAGTACTTC.

The V gene is TRBV18, the J gene TRBJ1-2; D possibly corresponds to TRBD1 (6 bases). CDR3 length equals 14 residues. Trimming took off 0 bases at V and 8 bases at J, with 13 bases between the two ends. Germline assignment: CDR1 KGHSH and CDR2 LQKENI. The CDR3 DNA sequence: TGTGCCAGCTCACCACCGAGAGGGGGATACGGCTACACCTTC. Translation gives CASSPPRGGYGYTF.

The table lists this clonotype with many counts. The chain couples TRBV12-3 or TRBV12-4 to TRBJ1-5, with D hard to call. Trimming stripped 6 bases from V and 5 bases from J, with 23 bases between. CDR3 length: 17 residues. CDR3 bases: TGTGCCAGCAGCCCCGTCAGTAGCGGGTTTGGTTATCAGCCCCAGCATTTT. Its protein product is CASSPVSSGFGYQPQHF.

There are many counts of this clonotype. The chain couples TRBV28 to TRBJ2-7; tentatively, D is TRBD1 or TRBD2 (6 bases each). The CDR3 is made up of 16 amino acids. The V gene's germline CDR1 is MDHEN and CDR2 SYDVKM. Trimming took off 2 bases at V and 0 bases at J, with 14 bases between the two ends. The CDR3 here is CASSLPGATLSYEQYF. In nucleotides, the CDR3 is TGTGCCAGCAGTTTACCGGGGGCGACCCTCTCCTACGAGCAGTACTTC.

In this sample, this clonotype turned up many times. This chain joins TRBV5-1 and TRBJ1-5, with 10 positions matching TRBD1. Germline CDR1 SGHRS, CDR2 YFSETQ. After removal of 4 bases from V and 6 bases from J, the junction contained 7 bases not matched to a gene. The CDR3 sequence is 15 residues long. CDR3 nucleotides: TGCGCCAGCAGCGCGACAGGGGGCAGCGGTCAGCCCCAGCATTTT. It encodes CASSATGGSGQPQHF.

This clonotype was observed many times. The chain links TRBV7-2 to TRBJ2-7; 8 nucleotides agree with TRBD2. The CDR3 has 14 residues. V trimming: 4 bases; J trimming: 6 bases; junction bases outside the gene matches: 8. CDR1 and CDR2 (germline): SGHTA, FQGNSA. CDR3 nucleotides: TGTGCCAGCAGCTCCCGGGGGGGGATAGGCGAGCAGTACTTC. It yields the protein CASSSRGGIGEQYF.

The V call is TRBV27, the J call TRBJ1-6; D unresolved. Per the germline V gene, CDR1 is MNHEY and CDR2 is SMNVEV (reference sequence). The CDR3 loop spans 16 amino acids. V was shortened by 2 bases and J by 4 bases, with 12 bases between the two germline ends. The CDR3 region has the DNA TGTGCCAGCAGTTTAAGCCCTAATGGGTATAATTCACCCCTCCACTTT. It is translated as CASSLSPNGYNSPLHF.